This entry lists 5 T cell receptor beta chains sequenced from one sample in a study of identifying expanded T cells in peripheral blood. TCRdb keeps only in-frame clones here, not all; method: immunoSEQ multiplex PCR. The sample lists some 120,000 clones, over 65% occurring once. Sequences were obtained from blood. These receptors all come from a person aged 18 to 75 in good health.

The rearrangement joins TRBV4-3 to TRBJ1-2, with 7 bases fitting TRBD1. CDR3 length equals 15 residues. V was clipped by 1 base and J by 2 bases; unmatched bases: 4. Germline-derived CDR1 and CDR2 are LGHNA and YSLEER. CDR3 protein: CASSQAGTVNYGYTF. The CDR3 region has the DNA TGCGCCAGCAGCCAAGCAGGGACAGTCAACTATGGCTACACCTTC.

This clone has just one count. This chain joins TRBV27 and TRBJ2-7; D might be TRBD2 (5 bases). V was shortened by 4 bases and J by 0 bases, with 16 bases between the two germline ends. CDR3 length equals 16 residues. The germline V gene has CDR1 MNHEY and CDR2 SMNVEV (reference sequence). CDR3 DNA: TGTGCCAGCAGTTGGGTGGCGGACTCACCCTCCTACGAGCAGTACTTC. Amino acids: CASSWVADSPSYEQYF.

The V and J genes are TRBV29-1 and TRBJ1-2; possible D gene TRBD1, 5 bases. Germline V lookup: CDR1 SQVTM, CDR2 ANQGSEA. The CDR3 sequence is 12 residues long. Trimming removed 4 bases at V and 4 bases at J, with 10 bases between. In DNA form, the CDR3 reads TGCAGCGTTGTGACGCAGGGCTATGGCTACACCTTC. The encoded protein is CSVVTQGYGYTF.

J is TRBJ1-2 and V is TRBV11-2; 8 positions match TRBD1. The CDR3 spans 15 residues. V dropped 2 bases and J dropped 2; count of bases not matched to a gene: 4. Germline V lookup: CDR1 SGHAT, CDR2 FQNNGV. CDR3 sequence: CASSLTGTGNYGYTF. In DNA form, the CDR3 reads TGTGCCAGCAGCTTAACTGGGACAGGCAACTATGGCTACACCTTC.

The rearrangement joins TRBV7-9 to TRBJ1-1, with D unresolved. The V gene lost 6 bases and the J gene lost 4 bases, with 18 bases spanning the gap. The CDR3 runs 15 residues. Germline values: CDR1 SEHNR, CDR2 FQNEAQ (reference sequence). The CDR3 sequence is CASSSYSNGSTEAFF. The CDR3 DNA reads as TGTGCCAGCAGTTCCTACTCCAATGGGTCCACTGAAGCTTTCTTT.